This T cell receptor (beta chain) appears in the sequencing data of a study of T cells after yellow fever vaccination. Germline V gene sequence: CDR1 MDHEN, CDR2 SYDVKM. V was clipped by 8 bases and J by 5 bases; unmatched bases: 3. CDR3 size: 12 residues. Each CDR3 protein is one row after TCRdb ran MiXCR on the 5' RACE reads. The sample lists hundreds of thousands of distinct CDR3 sequences, 9% to 15% seen once, with around 14% in the top ten. This sequence joins TRBV28 and TRBJ2-7; 10 nucleotides align to TRBD2. The clonotype originates from a man aged 30 to 45 who received the YFV17D yellow fever vaccine. This material consisted of PBMCs, taken on the day of the yellow fever booster vaccination. The CDR3 loop reads CASLSGRNEQYF. The CDR3 DNA is TGTGCCAGCCTTAGCGGGAGGAACGAGCAGTACTTC.